The 6 T cell receptor beta chains listed next were all sequenced from one sample in a study of siplizumab effects on memory and regulatory T cells. Produced via immunoSEQ multiplex PCR; TCRdb's table is partial and in-frame only. In the table there are about 87,000 clones, about 87% of which are singletons. The sequenced sample consisted of CD4+ T cells sorted from blood. These receptors all come from a human donor in good health.

The chain has TRBV19 and TRBJ1-1; D ambiguous. V was pared by 3 bases and J by 0 bases, with 14 bases between. Germline-derived CDR1 and CDR2 are LNHDA and SQIVND (reference sequence). The CDR3 consists of 16 residues. CDR3 loop: CASSINGRQMNTEAFF. The CDR3 coding sequence is TGTGCCAGTAGTATCAATGGGCGGCAGATGAACACTGAAGCTTTCTTT.

This chain links TRBV5-5 with TRBJ1-5; D is perhaps TRBD1 (5 bases). The CDR3 contains 16 residues. CDR1 and CDR2 from the germline V gene are SGHKS and YYEKEE (reference sequence). The V and J ends lost 0 bases and 4 bases respectively, with 14 bases between them. The CDR3 DNA follows: TGTGCCAGCAGCTTGGGTCAGGGAGGGCGGAATCAGCCCCAGCATTTT. Residues: CASSLGQGGRNQPQHF.

The chain combines TRBV6-6 with TRBJ2-7, with a tentative D call TRBD1 (5 bases). V was pared by 8 bases and J by 0 bases, with 11 bases between. The CDR3 is 13 residues long. Per the germline V gene, CDR1 is MNHNY and CDR2 is SVGAGI (reference sequence). The DNA of the CDR3 is TGTGCCAGCGGGCGACAGAGCTCCTACGAGCAGTACTTC. It yields the protein CASGRQSSYEQYF.

This chain connects TRBV15 to TRBJ2-7; a weak D match, TRBD2 (6 bases). With 1 base removed from V and 7 bases from J, the gap between germline ends came to 20 bases. The CDR3 loop spans 16 amino acids. Germline V gene data show CDR1 as LNHNV and CDR2 as YYDKDF (reference sequence). The CDR3 sequence: CATSRVGGTGSGEQYF. The CDR3 nucleotides read TGTGCCACCAGCAGAGTAGGCGGGACGGGCTCGGGGGAGCAGTACTTC.

J is TRBJ2-1 and V is TRBV7-2; tentative D call: TRBD2 (5 bases). Trimming pared 1 base from V and 1 base from J, leaving 8 bases between. The germline V gene encodes CDR1 SGHTA and CDR2 FQGNSA. This CDR3 comprises 15 residues. The CDR3 coding sequence is TGTGCCAGCAGCTTAGATACGGGATCCTACAATGAGCAGTTCTTC. This encodes CASSLDTGSYNEQFF.

This chain connects TRBV7-2 to TRBJ2-7; D is undetermined. The CDR3 spans 12 residues. Germline CDR1 is SGHTA and CDR2 is FQGNSA. V was trimmed by 3 bases and J by 4 bases, leaving 7 bases between them. The CDR3 DNA sequence: TGTGCCAGCAGCTTGACCGGGTACGAGCAGTACTTC. Translation gives CASSLTGYEQYF.